These 26 T cell receptor beta chains share one sample of origin, sequenced in a study of technical replicates of blood from several donors. Profiled with immunoSEQ multiplex PCR; TCRdb holds only in-frame clones, not every one. The sample has approximately 78,000 clones, 95% to 96% seen once. The sequenced sample consisted of T cells isolated from PBMCs. Receptor source: a human donor in good health.

The gene calls are TRBV5-6 and TRBJ2-3; TRBD2 matches 14 bases. Germline CDR1 and CDR2: SGHDT and YYEEEE. Unmatched junction bases numbered 4, after V lost 3 bases and J lost 7 bases. CDR3 length: 15 amino acids. The CDR3 DNA is TGTGCCAGCAGCTCGGGGACTAGCGGGGGTTATACGCAGTATTTT. Translated: CASSSGTSGGYTQYF.

V usage is TRBV7-3 and J usage is TRBJ1-1; D is perhaps TRBD1 (6 bases). Germline V lookup: CDR1 SGHTA, CDR2 FQGTGA. Trimming cost V 5 bases and J 5 bases, with 15 bases left between them. The CDR3 length is 14 residues. The CDR3 region is CASSQDSYWTEAFF. The CDR3 bases are TGTGCCAGCAGCCAGGACAGCTATTGGACTGAAGCTTTCTTT. The variable domain in full, with the rest retrieved from reference TRBV7-3 and TRBJ1-1, is GAGVSQTPSNKVTEKGKYVELRCDPISGHTALYWYRQSLGQGPEFLIYFQGTGAADDSGLPNDRFFAVRPEGSVSTLKIQRTERGDSAVYLCASSQDSYWTEAFFGQGTRLTVV.

This clone is a singleton in its sample. The chain combines TRBV11-3 with TRBJ2-3, with 12 bases that match TRBD2. Germline-derived CDR1 and CDR2 are SGHNT and YENEEA. The V gene end was trimmed by 5 bases and the J gene end by 0 bases; junction bases not matched to a gene: 6. The CDR3 consists of 17 residues. The CDR3 protein is CASSTGLAGPSTDTQYF. In nucleotides, the CDR3 is TGTGCCAGCAGCACCGGACTAGCGGGACCTAGCACAGATACGCAGTATTTT.

The chain links TRBV5-1 to TRBJ2-7; D might be TRBD1 (5 bases). The CDR3 is made up of 15 amino acids. Germline V gives CDR1 SGHRS, CDR2 YFSETQ. The V and J ends lost 0 bases and 2 bases respectively, with 12 bases between them. In DNA form, the CDR3 reads TGCGCCAGCAGCTTGGCCTCAGGGCCGCCCTACGAGCAGTACTTC. It encodes CASSLASGPPYEQYF.

This clone was seen a single time. The chain recombines TRBV7-9 with TRBJ2-5; 8 bases line up with TRBD1. The CDR3 runs to 12 residues. Looked up from germline, CDR1 is SEHNR and CDR2 is FQNEAQ (reference sequence). V lost 9 bases to trimming and J lost 3 bases; unmatched junction nucleotides: 3. CDR3 sequence reads: CASPTGEETQYF. The DNA of the CDR3 is TGTGCCAGTCCGACAGGGGAAGAGACCCAGTACTTC.

This chain joins TRBV10-2 and TRBJ2-3, with 8 nucleotides matching TRBD1. The CDR3 length is 17 residues. The germline V gene has CDR1 WSHSY and CDR2 SAAADI. V shed 6 bases, J shed 2 bases, and the junction held 13 bases outside the gene matches. CDR3 sequence reads: CASSLPGGTGSTDTQYF. The CDR3 coding sequence is TGCGCCAGCAGCCTCCCGGGTGGGACAGGATCCACAGATACGCAGTATTTT.

The CDR3 DNA reads TGTGCCAGCATCGGCGGGAGTAACGAGCAGTACTTC. Translating it yields CASIGGSNEQYF. The rearrangement uses TRBV28 and TRBJ2-7, with 7 bases matching TRBD2. The V gene end was trimmed by 7 bases and the J gene end by 5 bases; junction bases not matched to a gene: 5. CDR1 MDHEN and CDR2 SYDVKM come from the germline V gene. The CDR3 is 12 amino acids.

This chain uses TRBV5-1 with TRBJ1-2; 9 positions agree with TRBD1. The trim removed 4 bases at V and 4 bases at J, leaving 8 bases unmatched. The germline V gene encodes CDR1 SGHRS and CDR2 YFSETQ. This CDR3 is built from 15 residues. In DNA form, the CDR3 reads TGCGCCAGCAGCCAGGGGACAGGGAGCGGCTATGGCTACACCTTC. Residues: CASSQGTGSGYGYTF.

This clone has just a few counts. The rearrangement links TRBV19 to TRBJ1-2; 7 bases match TRBD1. V gave up 7 bases and J gave up 8 bases; unmatched junction bases: 10. This CDR3 has 13 residues. Germline V lookup: CDR1 LNHDA, CDR2 SQIVND (reference sequence). For the CDR3, the DNA is TGTGCCAGTAACGACAGGGAGCTCACGGGCTACACCTTC. It encodes CASNDRELTGYTF.

The chain has TRBV4-1 and TRBJ2-3; TRBD2 matches at 10 bases. This CDR3 is 15 amino acids long. Germline CDR1 is MGHRA and CDR2 is YSYEKL. The V and J ends lost 4 bases and 4 bases, in that order; junction bases with no gene match: 5. Here the CDR3 reads CASSPLAGDPDTQYF. In DNA form, the CDR3 reads TGCGCCAGCAGCCCGCTAGCGGGAGACCCAGATACGCAGTATTTT.

The CDR3: CASSSGGALNTEAFF. The CDR3 bases are TGTGCCAGCAGCTCCGGGGGGGCTTTAAACACTGAAGCTTTCTTT. The chain recombines TRBV9 with TRBJ1-1, with D perhaps TRBD1 (6 bases). The CDR3 runs to 15 residues. Trimming pared 4 bases from V and 2 bases from J, leaving 15 bases between. Germline V gene lookup returns CDR1 SGDLS and CDR2 YYNGEE.

J is TRBJ1-6 and V is TRBV5-4; D might be TRBD1 (5 bases). With 0 bases removed from V and 7 bases from J, the gap between germline ends came to 8 bases. The CDR3 totals 14 residues. Germline V lookup: CDR1 SGHNT, CDR2 YYREEE (reference sequence). Here the CDR3 reads CASSLVDSNSPLHF. CDR3 coding DNA: TGTGCCAGCAGCTTGGTCGACAGCAATTCACCCCTCCACTTT. The entire variable domain, with the rest obtained from reference TRBV5-4 and TRBJ1-6, is as follows: ETGVTQSPTHLIKTRGQQVTLRCSSQSGHNTVSWYQQALGQGPQFIFQYYREEENGRGNFPPRFSGLQFPNYSSELNVNALELDDSALYLCASSLVDSNSPLHFGNGTRLTVT.

The V and J genes are TRBV6-5 and TRBJ1-1, with D perhaps matching TRBD1 (5 bases). The CDR3 is 16 residues long. Germline V lookup: CDR1 MNHEY, CDR2 SVGAGI. V lost 2 bases to trimming and J lost 4 bases, with 17 bases between them. The CDR3 loop is CASSYREGSGTTEAFF. The CDR3 DNA reads as TGTGCCAGCAGTTACCGGGAGGGGTCGGGGACCACTGAAGCTTTCTTT.

The chain combines TRBV28 with TRBJ1-5; D remains unclear. The CDR3 length is 10 residues. V lost 8 bases and J lost 4, with 3 bases in between. Germline V gene data show CDR1 as MDHEN and CDR2 as SYDVKM. Here the CDR3 DNA reads TGTGCCAGCCTGAATCAGCCCCAGCATTTT. This codes for CASLNQPQHF.

Only a few counts were recorded for this clone. The chain carries TRBV10-1 and TRBJ1-1, with a weak D call TRBD1 (5 bases). This CDR3 is 14 amino acids long. Germline lookup yields CDR1 WNHNN and CDR2 SYGVQD (reference sequence). V lost 0 bases and J lost 4, with 9 bases in between. The CDR3 reads CASSESTGSTEAFF. CDR3 coding DNA: TGCGCCAGCAGTGAGTCCACAGGCAGCACTGAAGCTTTCTTT.

The chain couples TRBV6-5 to TRBJ1-1; D is ambiguous. V was shortened by 0 bases and J by 9 bases, with 8 bases between the two germline ends. The CDR3 covers 12 residues. Germline assignment: CDR1 MNHEY and CDR2 SVGAGI. The CDR3 nucleotides read TGTGCCAGCAGTTACTCGGGCGGGAAAGCTTTCTTT. The encoded protein is CASSYSGGKAFF.

J is TRBJ2-7 and V is TRBV6-1; maybe TRBD1 (6 bases). In germline, CDR1 is MNHNS, CDR2 SASEGT. The V gene lost 1 base and the J gene lost 0 bases, with 13 bases spanning the gap. There are 16 residues in the CDR3. The CDR3 protein is CASSEVGSRGSYEQYF. The CDR3 DNA sequence: TGTGCCAGCAGTGAAGTAGGAAGCAGGGGCTCCTACGAGCAGTACTTC.

The chain carries TRBV7-3 and TRBJ2-3; 8 positions agree with TRBD1. Germline CDR1 and CDR2: SGHTA and FQGTGA. With V trimmed by 6 bases and J by 8 bases, 7 bases remained unmatched. The CDR3 sequence is 13 residues long. The CDR3 loop reads CASRSTGGGTQYF. CDR3 bases: TGTGCCAGCAGATCCACAGGGGGAGGTACGCAGTATTTT.

The rearrangement uses TRBV2 and TRBJ2-3; 7 bases align to TRBD2. CDR1 and CDR2 (germline): SNHLY, FYNNEI. This CDR3 spans 16 amino acids. V was pared by 7 bases and J by 6 bases, with 16 bases of the junction left unmatched. CDR3 loop: CASKASGIWVVDTQYF. The CDR3 nucleotides read TGTGCCAGCAAGGCGAGCGGGATCTGGGTCGTTGATACGCAGTATTTT.

The chain is built from TRBV6-4 and TRBJ1-2; D gene unclear. Trimming shortened V by 6 bases and J by 0 bases, and 14 bases separated the two germline ends. The V gene's germline CDR1 is MRHNA and CDR2 SNTAGT. The CDR3 is made up of 15 amino acids. CDR3 in amino acids: CASSEQPLTNYGYTF. The CDR3 DNA reads TGTGCCAGCAGCGAACAGCCTCTAACTAACTATGGCTACACCTTC.

J is TRBJ2-7 and V is TRBV18; 9 positions agree with TRBD1. Germline V gene sequence: CDR1 KGHSH, CDR2 LQKENI. Trimming at V came to 0 bases and at J to 7 bases, leaving 10 bases not matched to a gene. The CDR3 consists of 16 residues. The chain's CDR3 is CASSPPLGQGSGEQYF. The CDR3 region has the DNA TGTGCCAGCTCACCACCACTTGGACAGGGGAGTGGGGAGCAGTACTTC.

The chain is built from TRBV29-1 and TRBJ2-1; 11 positions agree with TRBD2. The CDR3 covers 14 residues. The ends lost 5 bases at V and 6 bases at J; junction bases unmatched: 6. CDR1 is SQVTM and CDR2 is ANQGSEA in the germline V gene. In DNA, the CDR3 is TGCAGCGTTTTTGAACTAGCGGGAGTCAATGAGCAGTTCTTC. The encoded protein is CSVFELAGVNEQFF.

This clone was seen only once. The V and J genes are TRBV25-1 and TRBJ1-1; D not resolved. V lost 5 bases and J 0 bases, leaving 16 bases between the germline ends. The length of the CDR3 is 16 residues. The V gene's germline CDR1 is MGHDK and CDR2 SYGVNS. CDR3 amino acids: CASSLSEAPMNTEAFF. The CDR3 DNA sequence: TGTGCCAGCAGTTTGAGTGAGGCCCCCATGAACACTGAAGCTTTCTTT. Based on the CDR3 plus reference TRBV25-1 and TRBJ1-1, the full variable domain is EADIYQTPRYLVIGTGKKITLECSQTMGHDKMYWYQQDPGMELHLIHYSYGVNSTEKGDLSSESTVSRIRTEHFPLTLESARPSHTSQYLCASSLSEAPMNTEAFFGQGTRLTVV.

This clone came up once. The chain recombines TRBV4-1 with TRBJ2-1; no firm D call. This CDR3 is 17 amino acids long. The germline V gene encodes CDR1 MGHRA and CDR2 YSYEKL. The ends were cut back, 4 bases at V and 1 base at J, with 17 bases in the middle. The CDR3 coding sequence is TGCGCCAGCAGCCCCCCCGCTAGTGTAGCATCCTACAATGAGCAGTTCTTC. Its protein product is CASSPPASVASYNEQFF.

This chain links TRBV19 with TRBJ2-1, with a possible D match to TRBD1 (6 bases). Germline CDR1 and CDR2: LNHDA and SQIVND (reference sequence). V lost 7 bases to trimming and J lost 0 bases, with 16 bases between them. CDR3 length equals 16 residues. The CDR3 DNA reads TGTGCCAGTACCCCTACAGGGCGCAACTCCTACAATGAGCAGTTCTTC. As protein: CASTPTGRNSYNEQFF.

In its sample, this clone was seen once. The rearrangement joins TRBV5-4 to TRBJ2-2; 8 nucleotides line up with TRBD1. Germline trimming cut 0 bases from V and 3 bases from J; bases unmatched to any gene: 1. The CDR3 totals 15 residues. Germline CDR1 SGHNT, CDR2 YYREEE (reference sequence). This CDR3 is CASSLADRDTGELFF. For the CDR3, the DNA is TGTGCCAGCAGCTTGGCGGACAGGGACACCGGGGAGCTGTTTTTT.